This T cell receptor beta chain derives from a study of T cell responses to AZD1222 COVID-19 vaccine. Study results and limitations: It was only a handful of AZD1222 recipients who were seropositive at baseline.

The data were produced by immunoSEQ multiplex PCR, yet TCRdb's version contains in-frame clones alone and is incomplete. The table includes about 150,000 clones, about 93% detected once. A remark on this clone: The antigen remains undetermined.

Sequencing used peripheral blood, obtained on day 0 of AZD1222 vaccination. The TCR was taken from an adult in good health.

This CDR3 reads CASSLLSDQGMNTEAFF. CDR3 DNA: TGTGCCAGCAGCTTGTTGAGTGATCAGGGGATGAACACTGAAGCTTTCTTT. The genes are TRBV5-6 and TRBJ1-1; possible D gene TRBD1, 6 bases. CDR3 length: 17 residues. V was cut by 1 base and J by 0 bases, with 16 bases left in between. The germline V gene has CDR1 SGHDT and CDR2 YYEEEE.